This is a list of T cell receptor beta chains from one sample in a study of T cell repertoires in cytomegalovirus infection. TCRdb reanalysed the reads using MiXCR and keeps one entry per CDR3 protein. The sample lists around 450,000 distinct CDR3 sequences, approximately 31% occurring once. Sequenced material: PBMCs. Source of these receptors: a human donor in good health (CMV status not recorded). Some clones in this sample may be carry-over from other donors' samples. The CDR3 runs from the conserved cysteine through the conserved F or W. Clone size is not always given. Where it is, it says once, few, many or a class for expanded clones.

J | V | size | CDR3
TRBJ2-1 | TRBV19 | NA | CDSSIVLGFEPQQYNEQFF
TRBJ2-7 | TRBV6-2/TRBV6-3 | NA | CASNVGSGSAYEQYF
TRBJ1-2 | TRBV6-1 | NA | CASRPQPGQGFYGYTF
TRBJ2-3 | TRBV7-2 | many | CASSSFPGLGAADTQYF
TRBJ2-7 | TRBV6-2/TRBV6-3 | NA | CASSYGGWPSYEQYF
TRBJ2-1 | TRBV6-5 | few | CASSYSPGGNEQFF
TRBJ2-1 | TRBV12-3/TRBV12-4 | few | CASSPRPSGAYNEQFF
TRBJ2-1 | TRBV7-3 | NA | CASSLFEGDEQFF
TRBJ1-6 | TRBV7-6 | few | CASSSDIWDSPLHF
TRBJ1-5 | TRBV27 | few | CASSNVYSNQPQHF
TRBJ1-2 | TRBV14 | few | CASSRQGINGYTF
TRBJ1-2 | TRBV28 | NA | CASTTPPQDNYGYTF
TRBJ2-6 | TRBV7-9 | many | CASREDHWGRTGANVLTF
TRBJ2-2 | TRBV12-3/TRBV12-4 | NA | CASRGGQLSNTGELFF
TRBJ2-4 | TRBV12-3/TRBV12-4 | NA | CASSWTGGDIQYF
TRBJ1-4 | TRBV7-4 | many | CASSLVRDRDHEKLFF
TRBJ2-7 | TRBV12-3/TRBV12-4 | few | CASSYKAAGTGGYEQYF
TRBJ2-2 | TRBV5-1 | few | CASSLRDQNTGELFF
TRBJ2-7 | TRBV4-1 | few | CASSQVLGESKQYF
TRBJ2-3 | TRBV7-2 | NA | CASSRKHANTQYF
TRBJ1-1 | TRBV9 | NA | CASSGPLERSITEAFF
TRBJ1-5 | TRBV20-1 | few | CSANSGHAYSNQPQHF
TRBJ2-6 | TRBV6-6 | NA | CASSSWGSKGGPGANVLTF
TRBJ1-1 | TRBV20-1 | NA | CSARDGGAAEAFF
TRBJ2-3 | TRBV11-2 | few | CASSLVPLAYTDTQYF
TRBJ2-3 | TRBV7-6 | many | CASSPYPSDTQYF
TRBJ1-3 | TRBV7-9 | few | CASNPRGTNSGNTIYF
TRBJ2-1 | TRBV19 | few | CASCESSYNEQFF
TRBJ2-5 | TRBV11-2 | once | CASSLGVAGGQETQYF
TRBJ2-1 | TRBV7-2 | NA | CASSTSGGSNYEQFF
TRBJ2-5 | TRBV6-6 | NA | CASSYGTGLAETQYF
TRBJ2-6 | TRBV6-6 | few | CASSYSQSSSGANVLTF
TRBJ2-7 | TRBV4-3 | NA | CASSQETRTSGGYEQYF
TRBJ1-1 | TRBV9 | NA | CASSVGEGPRGATEAFF
TRBJ1-1 | TRBV27 | NA | CASSPNRGRLNTEAFF
TRBJ2-3 | TRBV20-1 | few | CSSGQVFQYF
TRBJ1-2 | TRBV4-1 | many | CASSYPGDYYGYTF
TRBJ2-7 | TRBV12-5 | NA | CASGLDLTGGEVGGRFEQYF
TRBJ1-5 | TRBV6-1 | many | CASSELGPYQPQHF
TRBJ2-5 | TRBV18 | few | CASSAQGRETQYF
TRBJ1-3 | TRBV7-2 | many | CASSVAERSSGNTIYF
TRBJ2-1 | TRBV7-8 | many | CASSLRIRVDEQFF